Below are 8 T cell receptor beta chains sequenced from a single sample in a study of blood T cells in healthy people across ages. Sample-barcoded 5' priming and a J-beta primer mix drove a second PCR of about 7 to 11 cycles. In TCRdb, the 5' RACE reads were re-called with MiXCR into one record per CDR3 protein. This sample has 780,000 or so distinct CDR3 sequences, with around three fifths found just once. The sequenced sample consisted of blood. Receptors originate from a man aged 35 to 55 in good health.

V is TRBV15 and J is TRBJ2-1, with TRBD2 matching over 7 bases. V lost 4 bases and J lost 8; bases outside the gene matches: 14. Germline-derived CDR1 and CDR2 are LNHNV and YYDKDF (reference sequence). There are 16 residues in the CDR3. Here the CDR3 DNA reads TGTGCCACCAGCACGCGCAGCCCCAGCGGGATGGATGAGCAGTTCTTC. Amino acid sequence: CATSTRSPSGMDEQFF. The variable domain in full, completed from reference TRBV15 and TRBJ2-1, reads DAMVIQNPRYQVTQFGKPVTLSCSQTLNHNVMYWYQQKSSQAPKLLFHYYDKDFNNEADTPDNFQSRRPNTSFCFLDIRSPGLGDTAMYLCATSTRSPSGMDEQFFGPGTRLTVL.

This clonotype has just a few counts. The chain links TRBV3-1 to TRBJ2-6, with D maybe TRBD2 (6 bases). The CDR3 sequence is 19 residues long. V dropped 4 bases and J dropped 0 bases, with 19 bases sitting between them. The germline V gene has CDR1 LGHDT and CDR2 YNNKEL (reference sequence). CDR3 protein: CASSPYPGGGSSGANVLTF. The CDR3 DNA follows: TGTGCCAGCAGCCCGTACCCCGGAGGAGGGAGCTCTGGGGCCAACGTCCTGACTTTC.

This clonotype came up once. The V gene is TRBV20-1, the J gene TRBJ2-7, with TRBD1 matching over 9 bases. The CDR3 covers 13 residues. The V segment lost 5 bases and the J segment 2 bases; nucleotides outside the gene matches: 4. Per germline, CDR1 DFQATT and CDR2 SNEGSKA (reference sequence). CDR3 in amino acids: CSAWDRDTYEQYF. Written as DNA, the CDR3 is TGCAGTGCTTGGGACAGGGATACCTACGAGCAGTACTTC.

This clonotype has a handful of counts. V gene TRBV24-1 combines with J gene TRBJ2-3; no firm D call. Germline V gene data show CDR1 as KGHDR and CDR2 as SFDVKD. Trimming took off 6 bases at V and 2 bases at J, with 5 bases between the two ends. The length of the CDR3 is 12 residues. Written as DNA, the CDR3 is TGTGCCACCAGTTCGTACACAGATACGCAGTATTTT. This sequence encodes CATSSYTDTQYF.

This chain links TRBV7-6 with TRBJ1-4; 7 positions match TRBD1. V lost 5 bases to trimming and J lost 4 bases; unmatched junction nucleotides: 7. CDR1 SGHVS and CDR2 FNYEAQ come from the germline V gene. The CDR3 contains 15 residues. CDR3 coding DNA: TGTGCCAGCAGCCCAGGGACAGCCAATAATGAAAAACTGTTTTTT. Protein product: CASSPGTANNEKLFF.

This clonotype was seen more than once but under ten times. The V and J genes are TRBV4-1 and TRBJ1-1; D is ambiguous. This CDR3 contains 12 residues. Germline-derived CDR1 and CDR2 are MGHRA and YSYEKL. V lost 0 bases, J lost 8 bases, and 7 bases lay in between. The CDR3 here is CASSQEAGEAFF. The CDR3 DNA reads TGCGCCAGCAGCCAAGAGGCGGGAGAAGCTTTCTTT.

The sample holds many counts of this clonotype. CDR3 sequence: CASSFHLALLSYEQYF. CDR3 coding DNA: TGTGCCAGCAGTTTCCACCTAGCCCTACTTTCCTACGAGCAGTACTTC. The chain uses TRBV28 and TRBJ2-7; D may be TRBD2 (5 bases). V was clipped by 3 bases and J by 1 base, with 16 bases between them. The CDR3 has 16 amino acids. CDR1 is MDHEN, CDR2 SYDVKM, per germline.

This clonotype was seen a few times. The chain combines TRBV5-1 with TRBJ2-1, with TRBD2 matching 9 bases. Germline CDR1 reads SGHRS; CDR2 reads YFSETQ. This CDR3 has 20 amino acids. V shed 3 bases, J shed 4 bases, and the junction held 20 bases outside the gene matches. CDR3 nucleotides: TGCGCCAGCAGCTCCGTCCCCTGGGGCGGGGGGGCCTTGGGATACAATGAGCAGTTCTTC. It translates to CASSSVPWGGGALGYNEQFF. The complete variable domain, with remaining parts taken from reference TRBV5-1 and TRBJ2-1, reads KAGVTQTPRYLIKTRGQQVTLSCSPISGHRSVSWYQQTPGQGLQFLFEYFSETQRNKGNFPGRFSGRQFSNSRSEMNVSTLELGDSALYLCASSSVPWGGGALGYNEQFFGPGTRLTVL.